The TCR beta chain under discussion was sequenced for a study of cytomegalovirus exposure and HLA in healthy donors. Study-wide background: Within an early data release were around 80 million unique TCRs drawn from HLA-typed donors.

PCR amplification relied on 60 Vbeta primers (plus 13 Jbeta primers). Clones were sequenced by immunoSEQ multiplex PCR, and TCRdb holds only the in-frame ones, with some missing. This repertoire shows about 110,000 clones, 55% to 85% found once; its top ten account for 7.8%. In its sample, this clone was seen a few times. CDR3 length: 13 residues. Germline V gives CDR1 MNHNY, CDR2 SVGAGI (reference sequence). V was clipped by 2 bases and J by 8 bases, with 13 bases between them. The donors were healthy bone marrow donors. The chain couples TRBV6-6 to TRBJ2-7; perhaps TRBD1 as D (7 bases). This clonotype originated in a man aged 30 to 45 in good health and CMV-seronegative. Sequencing used PBMCs. CDR3 residues: CASSYDQGGKQYF. The CDR3 DNA follows: TGTGCCAGCAGTTACGATCAGGGGGGAAAGCAGTACTTC.